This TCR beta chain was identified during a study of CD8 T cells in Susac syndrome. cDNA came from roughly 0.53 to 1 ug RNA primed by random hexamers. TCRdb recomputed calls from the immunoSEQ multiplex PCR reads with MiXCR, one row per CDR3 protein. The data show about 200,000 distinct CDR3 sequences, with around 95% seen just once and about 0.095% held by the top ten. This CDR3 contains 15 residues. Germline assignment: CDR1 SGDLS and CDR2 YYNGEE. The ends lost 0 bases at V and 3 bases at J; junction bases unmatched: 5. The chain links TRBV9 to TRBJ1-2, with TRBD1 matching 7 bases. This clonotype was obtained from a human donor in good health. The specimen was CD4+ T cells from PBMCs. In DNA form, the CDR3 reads TGTGCCAGCAGCGTAGCGGCAGGGGGGGACTATGGCTACACCTTC. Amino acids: CASSVAAGGDYGYTF.